This entry lists 6 T cell receptor beta chains sequenced from one sample in a study of OX40 agonist ivuxolimab in advanced cancers. TCRdb keeps only in-frame clones here, not all; method: immunoSEQ multiplex PCR. The sample contains 60,000 to 65,000 clones, about 81% of which appear only once. The specimen comprised CD4+ or CD8+ T cells sorted from blood, sampled in a trial of the OX40 agonist ivuxolimab. The receptors were sampled from an adult with an advanced solid tumor such as melanoma, head and neck, liver or kidney cancer.

The chain couples TRBV2 to TRBJ1-2; D is ambiguous. Germline V gene lookup returns CDR1 SNHLY and CDR2 FYNNEI. This CDR3 contains 11 residues. Trimming pared 8 bases from V and 2 bases from J, leaving 6 bases between. In DNA, the CDR3 is TGTGCCAGCCACAGAAACTATGGCTACACCTTC. This sequence encodes CASHRNYGYTF.

The chain employs TRBV7-2 and TRBJ2-5; D possibly uses TRBD1 or TRBD2 (5 bases each). Germline V gene sequence: CDR1 SGHTA, CDR2 FQGNSA. V lost 1 base and J lost 5, with 11 bases in between. The CDR3 runs 14 residues. In nucleotides, the CDR3 is TGTGCCAGCAGCTTAGAGCAGGGACGCGAGACCCAGTACTTC. Translating gives CASSLEQGRETQYF.

This chain joins TRBV29-1 and TRBJ1-2; 7 bases align to TRBD1. J gave up 0 bases and V 6 bases, and 10 bases lay outside the gene matches. Looked up from germline, CDR1 is SQVTM and CDR2 is ANQGSEA. The length of the CDR3 is 15 residues. The CDR3 loop is CSVLRDSYPNYGYTF. In nucleotides, the CDR3 is TGCAGCGTCCTCCGGGACAGTTACCCTAACTATGGCTACACCTTC.

The genes are TRBV7-6 and TRBJ2-2, with D tentatively TRBD2 (5 bases). The V and J ends lost 8 bases and 5 bases respectively, with 15 bases between them. The germline V gene encodes CDR1 SGHVS and CDR2 FNYEAQ. The CDR3 covers 14 residues. CDR3 sequence: CASRALWETGELFF. CDR3 coding DNA: TGTGCCAGCCGCGCCCTATGGGAGACCGGGGAGCTGTTTTTT.

The chain carries TRBV10-1 and TRBJ2-2; D unclear. The V end was cut by 4 bases, the J end by 5 bases, with 8 bases between. Germline loops: CDR1 WNHNN, CDR2 SYGVQD (reference sequence). There are 13 residues in the CDR3. CDR3 in amino acids: CASSASGTGELFF. The DNA of the CDR3 is TGCGCCAGCAGTGCCTCTGGTACCGGGGAGCTGTTTTTT.

The V and J genes are TRBV4-2 and TRBJ1-2; D is perhaps TRBD1 (5 bases). In germline, CDR1 is LGHNA, CDR2 YNFKEQ. The CDR3 is 15 residues long. Deletions cut 4 bases from V and 7 bases from J, with 19 bases between. CDR3 coding DNA: TGTGCCAGCAGCCGTACCCTGGGCCCAGGGTCTGGCTACACCTTC. Translated: CASSRTLGPGSGYTF.